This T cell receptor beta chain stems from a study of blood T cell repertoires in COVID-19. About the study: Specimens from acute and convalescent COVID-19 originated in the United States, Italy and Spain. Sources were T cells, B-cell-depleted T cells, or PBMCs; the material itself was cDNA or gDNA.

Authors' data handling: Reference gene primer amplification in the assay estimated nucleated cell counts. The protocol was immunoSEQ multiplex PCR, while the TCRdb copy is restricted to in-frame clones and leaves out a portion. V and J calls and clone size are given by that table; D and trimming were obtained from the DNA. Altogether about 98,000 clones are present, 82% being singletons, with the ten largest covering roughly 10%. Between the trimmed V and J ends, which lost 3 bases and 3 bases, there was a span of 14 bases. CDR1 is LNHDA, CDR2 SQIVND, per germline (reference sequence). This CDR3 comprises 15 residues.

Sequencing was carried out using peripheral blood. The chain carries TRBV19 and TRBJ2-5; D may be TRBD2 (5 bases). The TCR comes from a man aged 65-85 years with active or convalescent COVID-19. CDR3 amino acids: CASSMWDDGEETQYF. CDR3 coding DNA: TGTGCCAGTAGTATGTGGGATGACGGGGAAGAGACCCAGTACTTC.